This TCR beta chain emerged from a study of blood T cell repertoires in COVID-19. Generated by immunoSEQ multiplex PCR, the TCRdb table keeps only in-frame clones and is missing some. The sample has some 330,000 clones; 88% are singletons. Trimming took off 7 bases at V and 3 bases at J, with 18 bases between the two ends. This CDR3 spans 15 amino acids. CDR1 is LNHDA, CDR2 SQIVND, per germline (reference sequence). The source material was PBMCs or T cells enriched from blood (not recorded which). The rearrangement joins TRBV19 to TRBJ2-5; perhaps TRBD2 as D (6 bases). The TCR originated in a man aged 30 to 45 who had recovered from COVID-19. The DNA of the CDR3 is TGTGCCAGTAAACCGGGAGTGGGAATTAAAGAGACCCAGTACTTC. Protein: CASKPGVGIKETQYF.